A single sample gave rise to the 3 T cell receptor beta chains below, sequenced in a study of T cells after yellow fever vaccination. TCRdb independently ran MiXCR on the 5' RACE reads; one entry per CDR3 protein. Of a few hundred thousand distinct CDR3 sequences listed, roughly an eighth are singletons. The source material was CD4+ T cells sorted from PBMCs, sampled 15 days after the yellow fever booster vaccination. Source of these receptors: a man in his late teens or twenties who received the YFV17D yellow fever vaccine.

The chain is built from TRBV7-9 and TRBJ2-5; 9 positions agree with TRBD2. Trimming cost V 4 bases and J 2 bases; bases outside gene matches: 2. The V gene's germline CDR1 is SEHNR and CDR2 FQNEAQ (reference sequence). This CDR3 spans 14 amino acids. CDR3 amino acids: CASSSTSGQETQYF. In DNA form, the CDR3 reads TGTGCCAGCAGCTCGACTAGCGGACAAGAGACCCAGTACTTC. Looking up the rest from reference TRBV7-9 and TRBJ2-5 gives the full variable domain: DTGVSQNPRHKITKRGQNVTFRCDPISEHNRLYWYRQTLGQGPEFLTYFQNEAQLEKSRLLSDRFSAERPKGSFSTLEIQRTEQGDSAMYLCASSSTSGQETQYFGPGTRLLVL.

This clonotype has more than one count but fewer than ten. The DNA for the CDR3 is TGCGCCAGCAGCTTCCACGCGACAGAGAACACTGAAGCTTTCTTT. Protein: CASSFHATENTEAFF. This chain joins TRBV5-1 and TRBJ1-1; possible D gene TRBD1, 5 bases. Trimming took off 2 bases at V and 1 base at J, with 12 bases between the two ends. Germline assignment: CDR1 SGHRS and CDR2 YFSETQ. The CDR3 extends over 15 amino acids.

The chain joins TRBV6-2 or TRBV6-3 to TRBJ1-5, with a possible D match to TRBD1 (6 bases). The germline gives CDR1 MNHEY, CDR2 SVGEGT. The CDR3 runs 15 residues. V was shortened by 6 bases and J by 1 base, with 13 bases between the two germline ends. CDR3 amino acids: CASSIWTVSNQPQHF. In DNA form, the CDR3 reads TGTGCCAGCAGCATATGGACAGTAAGCAATCAGCCCCAGCATTTT.